The rows below give T cell receptor beta chains drawn from one sample of a study of blood T cell repertoires in COVID-19. Using immunoSEQ multiplex PCR, the repertoire was profiled, and TCRdb retains in-frame clones only, with some absent. This sample has around 83,000 clones, with around 89% found just once. Sample: peripheral blood. Receptors originate from a man aged 65-85 years with active or convalescent COVID-19. The CDR3 runs from the conserved cysteine through the conserved F or W. A D gene is named only where the DNA matches it firmly. The size entry is marked missing in some rows and otherwise reads once, few, many or a size class.

V	J	D	size	CDR3	DNA
TRBV4-1	TRBJ2-7	-	-	CASSQREEYEQYF	TGCGCCAGCAGCCAACGGGAAGAATACGAGCAGTACTTC
TRBV13	TRBJ1-6	-	-	CASRENGKIPLHF	TGTGCCAGCAGGGAGAACGGGAAGATACCCCTCCACTTT
TRBV11-1	TRBJ1-1	TRBD1	-	CASSATGGTEAFF	TGTGCCAGCAGCGCTACAGGGGGCACTGAAGCTTTCTTT
TRBV28	TRBJ2-7	TRBD1	once	CASILGRDRGLNEQYF	TGTGCCAGCATCCTAGGGCGGGACAGGGGGCTCAACGAGCAGTACTTC
TRBV6-2/TRBV6-3	TRBJ1-1	-	-	CASSYATLLGGAFF	TGTGCCAGCAGTTACGCGACGCTACTCGGGGGAGCTTTCTTT
TRBV4-2	TRBJ2-7	-	once	CASSQDQAYEQYF	TGTGCCAGCAGCCAAGATCAGGCCTACGAGCAGTACTTC
TRBV28	TRBJ1-1	-	-	CASAPLNTEAFF	TGTGCCAGTGCGCCCTTGAACACTGAAGCTTTCTTT
TRBV5-4	TRBJ2-5	-	-	CASSLGAANQETQYF	TGTGCCAGCAGCTTGGGGGCAGCCAACCAAGAGACCCAGTACTTC
TRBV2	TRBJ2-1	-	-	CASISGLSYNEQFF	TGTGCCAGCATCAGCGGGCTCTCCTACAATGAGCAGTTCTTC
TRBV28	TRBJ1-6	-	-	CASRRGGERLSPLHF	TGTGCCAGCAGGCGAGGAGGGGAGAGACTTTCACCCCTCCACTTT
TRBV6-5	TRBJ1-1	-	-	CASRWEDLNTEAFF	TGTGCCAGCAGGTGGGAGGACCTGAACACTGAAGCTTTCTTT
TRBV29-1	TRBJ1-2	TRBD1	-	CSVGQDSNYGYTF	TGCAGCGTCGGACAGGATTCTAACTATGGCTACACCTTC
TRBV7-3	TRBJ1-2	TRBD1	-	CASSLGGSSNYGYTF	TGTGCCAGCAGCCTAGGGGGCTCGTCAAACTATGGCTACACCTTC
TRBV5-6	TRBJ2-3	-	-	CASSPGTDTQYF	TGTGCCAGCAGCCCCGGGACAGATACGCAGTATTTT
TRBV5-1	TRBJ2-1	TRBD2	-	CATRTSGREANEQFF	TGCGCCACACGGACTAGCGGGAGGGAGGCCAATGAGCAGTTCTTC
TRBV28	TRBJ1-5	TRBD1	-	CASSLYRGSNQPQHF	TGTGCCAGCAGTTTATACAGGGGGTCGAATCAGCCCCAGCATTTT
TRBV10-3	TRBJ2-1	-	-	CAISARERNEQFF	TGTGCCATCAGTGCCAGGGAACGGAATGAGCAGTTCTTC
TRBV6-2/TRBV6-3	TRBJ1-6	-	-	CASSLLAGRESPLHF	TGTGCCAGCAGCCTCCTGGCAGGGCGGGAGTCACCCCTCCACTTT
TRBV30	TRBJ2-7	TRBD2	-	CAWTGSGSEQYF	TGTGCCTGGACGGGTAGCGGGAGCGAGCAGTACTTC
TRBV29-1	TRBJ1-1	-	-	CSVEAGVGTEAFF	TGCAGCGTTGAAGCCGGGGTGGGGACTGAAGCTTTCTTT
TRBV28	TRBJ1-5	-	-	CASQQENNQPQHF	TGTGCCAGCCAACAGGAAAACAATCAGCCCCAGCATTTT
TRBV12-3/TRBV12-4	TRBJ2-5	TRBD1	-	CASRLDREETQYF	TGTGCCAGCAGGCTAGACAGGGAAGAGACCCAGTACTTC
TRBV24-1	TRBJ1-2	TRBD1	-	CATSAPDRGNYGYTF	TGTGCCACCAGTGCCCCGGACAGGGGAAATTATGGCTACACCTTC
TRBV4-3	TRBJ2-5	-	few	CASSQDRETQYF	TGCGCCAGCAGCCAAGATCGGGAGACCCAGTACTTC